This T cell receptor (beta chain) emerged from a study of blood T cell repertoires in COVID-19. The CDR3 runs to 15 residues. Germline V gives CDR1 GTSNPN, CDR2 SVGIG (reference sequence). V was clipped by 3 bases and J by 8 bases, with 22 bases between them. The method was immunoSEQ multiplex PCR; TCRdb's version includes in-frame clones alone and lacks a portion of them. The sample contains under 150,000 clones, around four fifths of which appear only once. The receptor comes from a middle-aged man with acute COVID-19. The chain employs TRBV30 and TRBJ1-2, with D perhaps matching TRBD1 (6 bases). Sequencing was carried out using PBMCs or T cells enriched from blood (not recorded which). Here the CDR3 DNA reads TGTGCCTGGAGCCGAGACAGGAAACTTCCGGGGGGCTACACCTTC. Its protein is CAWSRDRKLPGGYTF.